A selection of T cell receptor beta chains follows, all from one sample in a study of vaccination and CD4 T cells after COVID-19. These TCRs' antigens remain unknown. One entry per CDR3 protein results from TCRdb running MiXCR on the PCR reads. The profile shows 20,000 to 25,000 distinct CDR3 sequences, roughly 50% of them singletons. Sequencing was done on a sample of CD4+ T cells from blood, cultured in vitro. Receptors were obtained from a human donor who had recovered from COVID-19. Each CDR3 is given with its conserved first and last residue. Fields, in order: clone size, J gene, V gene, D gene, CDR3 DNA, CDR3 protein. A D gene is named only where the DNA matches it firmly. Clone sizes are given selectively: once, few, many, or a class where the clone is expanded.

>once|TRBJ1-4|TRBV20-1|TRBD1
TGCAGTGCTCTGCAAGGGGGCGGAGAAAAACTGTTTTTT
CSALQGGGEKLFF
>few|TRBJ2-2|TRBV7-9|NA
TGTGCCAGCAGCTTTCGGCAGGCGAACACCGGGGAGCTGTTTTTT
CASSFRQANTGELFF
>NA|TRBJ1-1|TRBV2|NA
TGTGCCAGCAGCCCCGGACCCGCATCGGGAAGCACTGAAGCTTTCTTT
CASSPGPASGSTEAFF
>few|TRBJ2-3|TRBV2|NA
TGTGCCAGCAAAGTAACGGGGATTCACAGCACAGATACGCAGTATTTT
CASKVTGIHSTDTQYF
>few|TRBJ2-5|TRBV7-9|NA
TGTGCCAGCAGCGCACGGGAGACCCAGTACTTC
CASSARETQYF
>NA|TRBJ2-3|TRBV6-1|TRBD2
TGTGCCAGCAGACGACTAGCGGGAGGCACAGATACGCAGTATTTT
CASRRLAGGTDTQYF
>few|TRBJ1-1|TRBV20-1|TRBD1
TGCAGTGCTAGTAGGGCACAGGGGGCGGCCACTGAAGCTTTCTTT
CSASRAQGAATEAFF
>NA|TRBJ2-1|TRBV18|TRBD2
TGTGCCAGCTCACCGGGTCTAGCGGGAGACGATGAGCAGTTCTTC
CASSPGLAGDDEQFF
>NA|TRBJ2-5|TRBV6-1|NA
TGTGCCACCCGACTGGGGGGCCTCGAAGAGACCCAGTACTTC
CATRLGGLEETQYF
>few|TRBJ2-5|TRBV7-2|NA
TGTGCCAGCAGCTTAGCGCGAAACAGGGGAGGAGAGACCCAGTACTTC
CASSLARNRGGETQYF
>NA|TRBJ1-2|TRBV7-8|NA
TGTGCCAGCAGCTTGCTAGACGGACGGCTCAGAGGAAACTATGGCTACACCTTC
CASSLLDGRLRGNYGYTF
>NA|TRBJ1-5|TRBV2|NA
TGTGCCAGCAGTGAAGCTTCCAGCAATCAGCCCCAGCATTTT
CASSEASSNQPQHF